This T cell receptor (beta chain) was sequenced for a study of blood T cell repertoires in COVID-19 (dated by TCRdb to 2019 to 2021). About the study as a whole: Samples covering the acute and convalescent phases of COVID-19 were provided by collaborators in the United States, Italy and Spain. The prospective study material was composed of cDNA or gDNA derived from T cells, B-cell-depleted T cells, or PBMCs. Subjects who had been exposed to COVID-19, were actively infected with it, or had recovered from it provided the deeply sampled blood TCRbeta repertoires that made up the dataset. The repertoires were made available in a free public database intended to serve as a resource for research on the immune response to SARS-CoV-2. The samples were drawn from two sources: the first 160 participants of the ongoing ImmuneRACE study, and over 950 subjects contributed by 6 global collaborators. Nearly every sample came with metadata listing a de-identified subject ID, COVID-19 status, age in years and sex. Where available, HLA class I and class II types were taken from metadata supplied by the sample provider and were not determined by assay-based typing.

Enrolling through a virtual design, the prospective study's participants ranged in age from roughly 18 to 89 years and lived across 24 United States geographic areas. In the prospective study, participants were assigned to cohorts based on the clinical history participants reported in a screening survey and a study questionnaire. For ImmuneRACE Cohort 3, a participant was defined as recovered based on two consecutive negative NP/OP PCR tests, clearance by a healthcare professional, or resolution of symptoms. In the prospective study, whole blood, serum and a nasopharyngeal or oropharyngeal swab were collected from each participant by mobile phlebotomists. Participants in the prospective study had the option to provide additional blood draws and questionnaires over a roughly two-month period. Before DNA extraction, blood samples from the prospective study were shipped at room temperature or frozen.

Study-wide findings and limitations: The quantity of clinical and demographic metadata differed by source and by participant and was supplied without curation.

The immunoSEQ Assay, a bias-controlled multiplex PCR, was used to amplify TCRbeta CDR3 regions from genomic DNA. The original pipeline was this. Nucleated cell counts per sample were estimated from amplification of reference gene primers within the assay. Sequence reads were collapsed and filtered to measure the absolute abundance of every unique TCRbeta CDR3 rearrangement. For each sample, productive Simpson clonality was calculated as the square root of Simpson's diversity index over productive rearrangements. TCRdb took this table from immuneACCESS and kept in-frame rearrangements with V and J called. Such tables lack part of the clones; where checked against another copy, unresolved V genes explain under half of the gap, and the rest is unexplained. Clonal size and the V and J genes are those of that table, whereas D and trimming came from the DNA. The table for this sample lists around 330,000 clones; 90% of them were counted only once. 2.6% of the sample rests with the top ten.

Spanning cysteine to phenylalanine, the CDR3 consists of 14 amino acids. The retained sequence is limited to the CDR3, 42 bases, with the frame set at the first base. Trimmed from V: 6 bases; trimmed from J: 5 bases; junction bases lacking a gene match: 8. The germline V gene specifies SGHTA as CDR1 and FQGNSA as CDR2. Note on this clone: The antigen it binds to is not known. Per-nucleotide qualities are absent, and no much larger clonotype sits a single base away.

Recombination connected TRBV7-2 to TRBJ1-2, with 8 bases matching TRBD1. Sequencing was performed on PBMCs or T cells enriched from blood (not recorded which). The sequence came from a man aged 55 to 70 who had recovered from COVID-19. At the DNA level, the sequence is TGTGCCAGCAGTAAGGGACAGGAGTTATATGGCTACACCTTC. The encoded protein is CASSKGQELYGYTF.